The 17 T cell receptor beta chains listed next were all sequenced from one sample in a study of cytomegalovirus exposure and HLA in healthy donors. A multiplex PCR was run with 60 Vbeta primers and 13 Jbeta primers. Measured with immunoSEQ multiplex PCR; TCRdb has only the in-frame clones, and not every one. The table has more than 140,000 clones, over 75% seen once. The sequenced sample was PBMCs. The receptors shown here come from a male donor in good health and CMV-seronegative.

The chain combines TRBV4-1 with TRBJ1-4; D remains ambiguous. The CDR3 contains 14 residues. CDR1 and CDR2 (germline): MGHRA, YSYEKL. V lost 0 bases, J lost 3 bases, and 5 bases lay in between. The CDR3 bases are TGCGCCAGCAGCCAAGAACAGTCTAATGAAAAACTGTTTTTT. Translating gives CASSQEQSNEKLFF.

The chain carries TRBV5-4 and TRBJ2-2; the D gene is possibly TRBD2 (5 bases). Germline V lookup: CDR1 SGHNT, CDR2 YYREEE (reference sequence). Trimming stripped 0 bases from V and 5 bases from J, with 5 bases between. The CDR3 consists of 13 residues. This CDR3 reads CASSLAGTGELFF. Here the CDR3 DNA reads TGTGCCAGCAGCTTGGCGGGAACCGGGGAGCTGTTTTTT.

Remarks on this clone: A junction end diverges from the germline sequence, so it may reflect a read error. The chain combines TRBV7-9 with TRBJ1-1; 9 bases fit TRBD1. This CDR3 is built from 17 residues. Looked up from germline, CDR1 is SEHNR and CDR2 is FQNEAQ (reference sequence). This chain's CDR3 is CSSSSETGGLWNTEAFF. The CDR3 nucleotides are TGTTCCAGCAGCTCGGAAACAGGGGGCCTATGGAACACTGAAGCTTTCTTT.

The CDR3 DNA sequence: TGTGCCAGCAGCCTACAGGGGAGCTCCTACAATGAGCAGTTCTTC. Encoded protein: CASSLQGSSYNEQFF. The J gene is TRBJ2-1, the V gene TRBV9; 7 nucleotides align to TRBD1. V trimming: 4 bases; J trimming: 0 bases; junction bases outside the gene matches: 4. Germline V gene lookup returns CDR1 SGDLS and CDR2 YYNGEE. There are 15 residues in the CDR3.

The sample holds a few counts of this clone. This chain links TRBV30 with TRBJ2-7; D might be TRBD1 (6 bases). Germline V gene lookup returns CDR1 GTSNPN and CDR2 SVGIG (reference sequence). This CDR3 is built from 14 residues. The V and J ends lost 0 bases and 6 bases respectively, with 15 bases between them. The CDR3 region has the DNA TGTGCCTGGAGTGTACTAGGGGGTACGGGCGAGCAGTACTTC. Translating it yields CAWSVLGGTGEQYF. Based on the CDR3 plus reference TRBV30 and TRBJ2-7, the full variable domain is SQTIHQWPATLVQPVGSPLSLECTVEGTSNPNLYWYRQAAGRGLQLLFYSVGIGQISSEVPQNLSASRPQDRQFILSSKKLLLSDSGFYLCAWSVLGGTGEQYFGPGTRLTVT.

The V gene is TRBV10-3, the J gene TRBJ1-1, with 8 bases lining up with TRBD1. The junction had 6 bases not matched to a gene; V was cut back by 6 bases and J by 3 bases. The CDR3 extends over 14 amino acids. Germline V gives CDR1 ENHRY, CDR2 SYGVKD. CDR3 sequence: CAIRYRGSDTEAFF. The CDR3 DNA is TGTGCCATCAGGTACAGGGGGTCGGACACTGAAGCTTTCTTT.

CDR3 sequence: CASSQGTSGPGNIQYF. DNA for the CDR3: TGTGCCAGCAGCCAGGGGACTAGCGGACCGGGGAACATTCAGTACTTC. The chain links TRBV7-2 to TRBJ2-4, with 11 bases fitting TRBD2. Germline loops: CDR1 SGHTA, CDR2 FQGNSA. V shed 5 bases, J shed 7 bases, and the junction held 10 bases outside the gene matches. This CDR3 region has 16 residues.

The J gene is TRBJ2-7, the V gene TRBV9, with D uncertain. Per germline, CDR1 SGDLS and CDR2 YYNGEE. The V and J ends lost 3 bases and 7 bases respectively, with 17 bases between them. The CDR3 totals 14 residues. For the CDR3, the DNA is TGTGCCAGCAGCGCCCTTACGGTAGAAGAGGAGCAGTACTTC. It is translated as CASSALTVEEEQYF.

In DNA form, the CDR3 reads TGTGCCAGCAGCTTATTACTTTTGAACACTGAAGCTTTCTTT. Translated: CASSLLLLNTEAFF. The chain joins TRBV7-9 to TRBJ1-1; D remains ambiguous. This CDR3 is built from 14 residues. The V gene's germline CDR1 is SEHNR and CDR2 FQNEAQ (reference sequence). V lost 2 bases, J lost 0 bases, and 7 bases lay in between.

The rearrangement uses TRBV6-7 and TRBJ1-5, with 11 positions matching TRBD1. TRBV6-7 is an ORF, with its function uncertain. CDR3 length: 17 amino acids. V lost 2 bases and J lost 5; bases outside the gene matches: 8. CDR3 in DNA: TGTGCCAGCAGTTACCGAGGACAGGGGGCGATCGATCAGCCCCAGCATTTT. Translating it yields CASSYRGQGAIDQPQHF.

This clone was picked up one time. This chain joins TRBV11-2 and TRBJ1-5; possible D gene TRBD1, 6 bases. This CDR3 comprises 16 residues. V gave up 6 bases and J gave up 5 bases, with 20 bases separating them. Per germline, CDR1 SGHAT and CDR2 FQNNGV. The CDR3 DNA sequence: TGTGCCAGCAGTTTGCGTTCGGACAGATCCTATCAGCCCCAGCATTTT. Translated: CASSLRSDRSYQPQHF.

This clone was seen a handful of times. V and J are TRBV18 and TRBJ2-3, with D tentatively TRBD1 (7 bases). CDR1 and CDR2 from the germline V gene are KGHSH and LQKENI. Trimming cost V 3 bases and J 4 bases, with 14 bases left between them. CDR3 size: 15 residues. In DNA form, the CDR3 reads TGTGCCAGCTCACCCCCAGGGGGGACAGCAGATACGCAGTATTTT. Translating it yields CASSPPGGTADTQYF.

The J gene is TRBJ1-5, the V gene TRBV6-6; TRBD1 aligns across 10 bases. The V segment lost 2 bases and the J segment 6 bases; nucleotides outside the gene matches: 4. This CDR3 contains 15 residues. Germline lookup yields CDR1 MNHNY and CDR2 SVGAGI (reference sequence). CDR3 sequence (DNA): TGTGCCAGCAGTTACGGGACAGGGGCGGGTCAGCCCCAGCATTTT. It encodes CASSYGTGAGQPQHF.

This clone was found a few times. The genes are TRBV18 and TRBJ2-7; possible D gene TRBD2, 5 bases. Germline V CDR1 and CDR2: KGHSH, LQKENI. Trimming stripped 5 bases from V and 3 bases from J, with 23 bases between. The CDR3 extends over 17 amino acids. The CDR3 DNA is TGTGCCAGCTCAAGTTACGGACCGGGCGCCGGGGTCTACGAGCAGTACTTC. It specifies CASSSYGPGAGVYEQYF.

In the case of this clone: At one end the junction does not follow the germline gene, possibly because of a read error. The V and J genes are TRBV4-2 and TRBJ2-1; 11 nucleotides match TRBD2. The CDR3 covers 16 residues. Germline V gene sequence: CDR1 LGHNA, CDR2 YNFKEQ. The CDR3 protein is CASGQDGTSGYNEQFF. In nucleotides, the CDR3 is TGTGCCAGCGGCCAAGACGGGACTAGCGGTTACAATGAGCAGTTCTTC.

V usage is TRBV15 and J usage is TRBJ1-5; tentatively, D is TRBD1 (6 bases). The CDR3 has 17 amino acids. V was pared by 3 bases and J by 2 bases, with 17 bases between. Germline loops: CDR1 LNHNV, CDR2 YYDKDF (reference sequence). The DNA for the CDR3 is TGTGCCACCAGCAGGGATTTAACAGGGTCGGGCAATCAGCCCCAGCATTTT. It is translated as CATSRDLTGSGNQPQHF.

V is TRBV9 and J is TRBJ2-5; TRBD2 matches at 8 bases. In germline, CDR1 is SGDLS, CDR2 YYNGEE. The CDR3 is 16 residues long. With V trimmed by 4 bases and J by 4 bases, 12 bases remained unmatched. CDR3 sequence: CASSLAGGGHAETQYF. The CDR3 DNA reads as TGTGCCAGCAGCCTCGCCGGGGGGGGTCACGCAGAGACCCAGTACTTC.